This T cell receptor (beta chain) was identified in a study of OX40 agonist ivuxolimab in advanced cancers. Concerning the study at large: Ivuxolimab was an agonistic, fully human IgG2 monoclonal antibody directed against OX40 (CD134), a costimulatory receptor. Patients were allowed to have had prior anti-PD-1, anti-PD-L1 or anti-CTLA-4 therapy, and approximately 40% of the dose-escalation patients had been treated with checkpoint inhibitors. The purpose of peripheral TCRbeta sequencing was to test whether ivuxolimab changed TCR sequence diversity and led to clonal T-cell expansion. The dose-escalation cohort was over 70% male with a mean age of 60 years, ranging from roughly 20 to 80. Intravenous ivuxolimab was administered to patients every 2 weeks at six dose levels: 0.01, 0.1, 0.3, 1.5, 3 and 10 mg/kg. Of the 50 to 55 patients in dose escalation, about 20 had hepatocellular carcinoma, roughly 15 had melanoma, 9 had renal cell carcinoma and 9 had head and neck cancer. The paper describes the monotherapy dose-escalation part (N of about 47 patients) of the phase I trial of ivuxolimab. Partial responses occurred in three dose-escalation patients, of whom one had hepatocellular carcinoma and two had cutaneous melanoma. The paper's findings and limits, for the study overall: Low levels of normalized T-cell clonal expansion were also shown by some nonresponding patients. At doses of 0.1 to 3.0 mg/kg, clonal expansion of both CD4+ and CD8+ T cells in blood was seen between baseline and week 6. Antigen specificity was not determined for the clonally expanded peripheral T cells. After ivuxolimab, expanded clones were on average more numerous among CD8+ T cells than among CD4+ T cells. In the 0.1-3.0 mg/kg groups, partial responders were among the patients with the lowest normalized peripheral clonal expansion, particularly in CD8+ T cells.

The trial excluded patients who had a history of autoimmune disease or who were on systemic immunosuppression. In every dose cohort, peripheral blood was drawn for TCR sequencing at baseline, cycle 4 day 1, and cycle 7 day 1. Samples came from an open-label, multicenter, first-in-human phase I dose-escalation trial of ivuxolimab. Adults with locally advanced or metastatic melanoma, renal cell carcinoma, hepatocellular carcinoma or head and neck squamous cell carcinoma were enrolled in the trial. Before TCR sequencing, CD4+ T cells and CD8+ T cells were sorted from peripheral blood as separate populations. For sequencing of the TCRbeta CDR3 region, genomic DNA was extracted from the sorted cells. TCRbeta CDR3 regions were sequenced using the immunoSEQ Assay. The table was pulled from immuneACCESS by TCRdb, which kept in-frame rearrangements only. Such tables lose some clones; where checked, under half of the loss comes from unresolved V genes, and the rest has no known cause. The sample table holds roughly 27,000 clones, of which over 75% were seen once. Roughly 50% of the sample goes to the ten largest clones.

As regards this clone: There is no known antigen for this receptor. No per-base quality is available; no much larger clone lies one base away.

The CDR3 runs 14 residues from the cysteine to the phenylalanine. The DNA shown is the 42-base CDR3, in frame from base 1. Trimming accounts for 8 bases at V and 0 bases at J, while the number of junction bases matched to no gene is 6. The germline V gene provides CDR1 MDHEN and CDR2 SYDVKM. Recombination connected TRBV28 to TRBJ1-1; 7 bases in the junction line up with TRBD1. The sample was CD4+ or CD8+ T cells sorted from blood, taken in a trial of the OX40 agonist ivuxolimab. The TCR was taken from an adult with an advanced solid tumor such as melanoma, head and neck, liver or kidney cancer. The DNA sequence is given as TGTGCCAGCGGTCGACAGGGAATGAACACTGAAGCTTTCTTT. This sequence encodes CASGRQGMNTEAFF. Outside the CDR3, residues come from the reference TRBV28 and TRBJ1-1 proteins, so the full variable domain is: DVKVTQSSRYLVKRTGEKVFLECVQDMDHENMFWYRQDPGLGLRLIYFSYDVKMKEKGDIPEGYSVSREKKERFSLILESASTNQTSMYLCASGRQGMNTEAFFGQGTRLTVV.